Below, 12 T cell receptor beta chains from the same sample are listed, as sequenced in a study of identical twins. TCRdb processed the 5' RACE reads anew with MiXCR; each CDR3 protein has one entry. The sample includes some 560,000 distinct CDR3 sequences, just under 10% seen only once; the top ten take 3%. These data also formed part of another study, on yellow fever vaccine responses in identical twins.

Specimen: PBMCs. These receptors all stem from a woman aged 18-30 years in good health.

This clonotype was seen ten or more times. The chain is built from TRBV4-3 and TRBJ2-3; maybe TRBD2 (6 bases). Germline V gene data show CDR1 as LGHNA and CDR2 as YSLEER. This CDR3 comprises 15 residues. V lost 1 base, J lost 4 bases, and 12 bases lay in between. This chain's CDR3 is CASSQVGGSPDTQYF. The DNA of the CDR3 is TGCGCCAGCAGCCAAGTAGGAGGGAGTCCAGATACGCAGTATTTT.

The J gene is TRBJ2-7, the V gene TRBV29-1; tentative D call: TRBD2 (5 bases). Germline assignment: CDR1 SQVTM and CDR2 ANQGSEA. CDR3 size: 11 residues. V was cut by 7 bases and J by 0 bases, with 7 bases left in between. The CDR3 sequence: CSGRDSYEQYF. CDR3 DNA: TGCAGCGGCCGGGACTCCTACGAGCAGTACTTC.

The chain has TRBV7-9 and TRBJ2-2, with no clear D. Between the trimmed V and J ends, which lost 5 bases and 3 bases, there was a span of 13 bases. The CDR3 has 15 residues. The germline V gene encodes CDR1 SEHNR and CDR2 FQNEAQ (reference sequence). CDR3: CASSIPGSDTGELFF. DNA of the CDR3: TGTGCCAGCAGCATTCCAGGATCGGACACCGGGGAGCTGTTTTTT. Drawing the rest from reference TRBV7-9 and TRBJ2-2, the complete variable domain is DTGVSQNPRHKITKRGQNVTFRCDPISEHNRLYWYRQTLGQGPEFLTYFQNEAQLEKSRLLSDRFSAERPKGSFSTLEIQRTEQGDSAMYLCASSIPGSDTGELFFGEGSRLTVL.

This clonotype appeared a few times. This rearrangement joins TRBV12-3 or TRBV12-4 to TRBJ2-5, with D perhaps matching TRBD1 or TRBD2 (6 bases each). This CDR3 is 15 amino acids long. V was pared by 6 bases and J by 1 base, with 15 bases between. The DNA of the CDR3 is TGTGCCAGCAGCCGACGCACGGGGGCCCAAGAGACCCAGTACTTC. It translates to CASSRRTGAQETQYF.

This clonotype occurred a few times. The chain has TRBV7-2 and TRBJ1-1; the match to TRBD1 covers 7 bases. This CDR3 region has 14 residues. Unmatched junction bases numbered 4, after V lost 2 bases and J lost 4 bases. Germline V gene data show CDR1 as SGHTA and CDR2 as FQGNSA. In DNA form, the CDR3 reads TGTGCCAGCAGCTTAAAGACAGGGACCACTGAAGCTTTCTTT. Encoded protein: CASSLKTGTTEAFF.

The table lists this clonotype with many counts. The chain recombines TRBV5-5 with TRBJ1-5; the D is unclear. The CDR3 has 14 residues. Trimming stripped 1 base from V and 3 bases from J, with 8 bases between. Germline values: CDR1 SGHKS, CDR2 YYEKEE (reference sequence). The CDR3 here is CASSLQPVNQPQHF. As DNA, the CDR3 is TGTGCCAGCAGCTTGCAACCAGTCAATCAGCCCCAGCATTTT.

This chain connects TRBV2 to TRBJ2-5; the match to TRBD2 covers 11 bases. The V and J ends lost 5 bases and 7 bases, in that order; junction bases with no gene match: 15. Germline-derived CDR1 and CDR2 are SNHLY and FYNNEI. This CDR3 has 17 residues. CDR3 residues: CASSSLAGGQTLGTQYF. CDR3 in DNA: TGTGCCAGCAGTTCGCTAGCGGGGGGCCAGACACTCGGGACCCAGTACTTC.

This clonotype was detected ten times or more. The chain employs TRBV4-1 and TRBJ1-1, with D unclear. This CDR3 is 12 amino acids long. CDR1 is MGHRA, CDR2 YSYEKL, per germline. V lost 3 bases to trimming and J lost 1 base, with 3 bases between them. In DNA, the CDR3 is TGCGCCAGCAGCCACTGGAACACTGAAGCTTTCTTT. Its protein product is CASSHWNTEAFF.

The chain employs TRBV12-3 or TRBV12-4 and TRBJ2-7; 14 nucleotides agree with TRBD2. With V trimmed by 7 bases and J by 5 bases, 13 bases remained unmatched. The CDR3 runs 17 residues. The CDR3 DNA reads TGTGCCAGCACCTCCCGGGGACTAGCGGGGGTACTCGACGAGCAGTACTTC. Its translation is CASTSRGLAGVLDEQYF.

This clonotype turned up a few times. The CDR3 is CASSLWDTSYEQYF. The CDR3 coding sequence is TGTGCCAGCAGCTTATGGGACACGTCCTACGAGCAGTACTTC. This chain uses TRBV7-9 with TRBJ2-7, with D possibly matching TRBD1 (6 bases). Germline lookup yields CDR1 SEHNR and CDR2 FQNEAQ (reference sequence). The CDR3 covers 14 residues. Deletions cut 2 bases from V and 1 base from J, with 9 bases between. Filled out from reference TRBV7-9 and TRBJ2-7, the complete variable domain reads DTGVSQNPRHKITKRGQNVTFRCDPISEHNRLYWYRQTLGQGPEFLTYFQNEAQLEKSRLLSDRFSAERPKGSFSTLEIQRTEQGDSAMYLCASSLWDTSYEQYFGPGTRLTVT.

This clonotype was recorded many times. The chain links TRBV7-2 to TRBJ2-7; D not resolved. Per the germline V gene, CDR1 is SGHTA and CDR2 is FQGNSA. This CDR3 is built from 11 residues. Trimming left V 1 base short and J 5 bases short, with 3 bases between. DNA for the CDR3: TGTGCCAGCAGCTTAGAACACGAGCAGTACTTC. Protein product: CASSLEHEQYF.

The DNA for the CDR3 is TGCGCCAGCAGCCAAGTCGGTCGTACAGATACGCAGTATTTT. Encoded protein: CASSQVGRTDTQYF. This chain uses TRBV4-3 with TRBJ2-3; no firm D call. Germline V gives CDR1 LGHNA, CDR2 YSLEER. Trimming removed 1 base from V and 3 bases from J, with 8 bases in between. This CDR3 spans 14 amino acids.